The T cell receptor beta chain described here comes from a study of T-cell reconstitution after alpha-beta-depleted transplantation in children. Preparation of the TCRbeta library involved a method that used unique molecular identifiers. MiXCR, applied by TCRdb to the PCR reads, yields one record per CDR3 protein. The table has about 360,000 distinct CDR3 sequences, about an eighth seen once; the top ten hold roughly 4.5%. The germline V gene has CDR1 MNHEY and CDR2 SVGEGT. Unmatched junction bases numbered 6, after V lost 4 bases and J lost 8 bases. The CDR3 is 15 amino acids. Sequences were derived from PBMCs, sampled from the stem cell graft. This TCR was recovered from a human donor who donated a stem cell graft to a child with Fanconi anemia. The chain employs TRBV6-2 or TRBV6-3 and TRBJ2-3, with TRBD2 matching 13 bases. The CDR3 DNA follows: TGTGCCAGCAGTTCGTGGACTAGCGGGGGAGGTACGCAGTATTTT. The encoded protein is CASSSWTSGGGTQYF.